The clone carrying this TCR beta chain has a single count. Its antigen is undetermined. Unique molecular identifiers featured in how the TCRbeta library was prepared. One entry per CDR3 protein, called by TCRdb with MiXCR from the PCR reads. The sample carries 200,000 to 300,000 distinct CDR3 sequences, about 23% recorded once. This sample was taken from a study of T-cell reconstitution after alpha-beta-depleted transplantation in children. Study-wide results and limits: By one year post-transplant, T-cell counts and diversity largely arose from T cells that were newly produced. About two months after transplant, alpha-beta T cells reportedly came from several hundred expanded graft clones.

With V trimmed by 4 bases and J by 4 bases, 16 bases remained unmatched. This CDR3 is 18 amino acids long. The chain couples TRBV12-3 or TRBV12-4 to TRBJ1-2, with 9 bases lining up with TRBD1. This sequence was found in a girl aged 2 to 10 with Fanconi anemia, due to receive a stem cell transplant. This sample comprised PBMCs, obtained before TCRalphabeta/CD19-depleted stem cell transplant. CDR3 DNA sequence: TGTGCCAGCAGTTCCCTCCCGGGGGACAGGGACGGTGGCTATGGCTACACCTTC. Translation: CASSSLPGDRDGGYGYTF.